The 18 T cell receptor beta chains listed next were all sequenced from one sample in a study of blood T cells in healthy people across ages. Together with a sample-barcoded 5' primer, a J-beta primer mix was included in a second PCR lasting roughly 6 to 12 cycles. From the 5' RACE reads, TCRdb called clonotypes with MiXCR, one entry per CDR3 protein. The top ten clones hold more than 20% of a sample with fewer than 2,000,000 distinct CDR3 sequences, about two fifths of them seen once. Specimen: blood. Receptors originate from a human donor in good health.

The rearrangement joins TRBV6-5 to TRBJ1-2; 9 nucleotides line up with TRBD1. Germline assignment: CDR1 MNHEY and CDR2 SVGAGI. The CDR3 consists of 15 residues. J gave up 3 bases and V 5 bases, and 7 bases lay outside the gene matches. The CDR3 protein is CASSQNRGRDYGYTF. CDR3 nucleotides: TGTGCCAGCAGTCAAAACAGGGGGCGCGACTATGGCTACACCTTC.

The chain joins TRBV7-2 to TRBJ1-2; D gene unclear. The V end was cut by 3 bases, the J end by 5 bases, with 16 bases between. The length of the CDR3 is 15 residues. Germline V lookup: CDR1 SGHTA, CDR2 FQGNSA. The CDR3 here is CASSLGPSELYGYTF. In nucleotides, the CDR3 is TGTGCCAGCAGCTTGGGTCCATCGGAGTTATATGGCTACACCTTC. The variable domain in full, completed from reference TRBV7-2 and TRBJ1-2, reads GAGVSQSPSNKVTEKGKDVELRCDPISGHTALYWYRQSLGQGLEFLIYFQGNSAPDKSGLPSDRFSAERTGGSVSTLTIQRTQQEDSAVYLCASSLGPSELYGYTFGSGTRLTVV.

This clonotype came up a few times. The rearrangement uses TRBV4-3 and TRBJ2-1, with a weak D call TRBD2 (6 bases). The germline V gene encodes CDR1 LGHNA and CDR2 YSLEER. The CDR3 loop spans 19 amino acids. The V end was cut by 0 bases, the J end by 1 base, with 19 bases between. The CDR3 loop reads CASSQDPSRGFSSYNEQFF. As DNA, the CDR3 is TGCGCCAGCAGCCAAGATCCGTCGCGGGGATTCTCTTCCTACAATGAGCAGTTCTTC.

The chain carries TRBV6-1 and TRBJ2-7; no clear D gene. Between the trimmed V and J ends, which lost 2 bases and 3 bases, there was a span of 14 bases. The germline CDR1 and CDR2 sequences are MNHNS and SASEGT. The CDR3 has 15 residues. The DNA of the CDR3 is TGTGCCAGCAGTGAACTTGACACTGGGTTCTACGAGCAGTACTTC. This encodes CASSELDTGFYEQYF.

This clonotype was counted between two and nine times. The genes are TRBV29-1 and TRBJ2-1; D not certain. Deletions cut 3 bases from V and 7 bases from J, with 10 bases between. Germline assignment: CDR1 SQVTM and CDR2 ANQGSEA. The CDR3 sequence is 12 residues long. The CDR3 coding sequence is TGCAGCGTTGAGACAATTGGGAATGAGCAGTTCTTC. It codes for CSVETIGNEQFF.

Only a few counts were recorded for this clonotype. CDR3 in amino acids: CSARDGNRGFSYNEQFF. The CDR3 DNA reads as TGCAGTGCTAGAGATGGTAACAGGGGCTTCTCCTACAATGAGCAGTTCTTC. This chain uses TRBV20-1 with TRBJ2-1; TRBD1 matches 7 bases. V trimming: 0 bases; J trimming: 0 bases; junction bases outside the gene matches: 8. The CDR3 runs 17 residues. CDR1 is DFQATT, CDR2 SNEGSKA, per germline (reference sequence).

This clonotype was seen only a few times. V usage is TRBV5-1 and J usage is TRBJ2-7; D unresolved. This CDR3 is 14 amino acids long. Trimming cost V 2 bases and J 6 bases, with 15 bases left between them. Per the germline V gene, CDR1 is SGHRS and CDR2 is YFSETQ. The CDR3 reads CASSFLGPGGEQYF. The CDR3 region has the DNA TGCGCCAGCAGCTTTCTCGGTCCTGGTGGCGAGCAGTACTTC.

This chain connects TRBV29-1 to TRBJ2-1, with TRBD2 as a possible D gene (6 bases). The CDR3 contains 12 residues. Trimming removed 6 bases at V and 5 bases at J, with 11 bases between. CDR1 and CDR2 (germline): SQVTM, ANQGSEA. CDR3 residues: CSVRPGDNEQFF. The CDR3 DNA reads as TGCAGCGTACGACCGGGAGACAATGAGCAGTTCTTC.

The V call is TRBV9, the J call TRBJ1-5, with no clear D. Trimming shortened V by 1 base and J by 5 bases, and 7 bases separated the two germline ends. The V gene's germline CDR1 is SGDLS and CDR2 YYNGEE. The CDR3 extends over 13 amino acids. CDR3 protein: CASSVQDDQPQHF. For the CDR3, the DNA is TGTGCCAGCAGCGTACAGGACGATCAGCCCCAGCATTTT. Full variable domain (missing parts from reference TRBV9 and TRBJ1-5): DSGVTQTPKHLITATGQRVTLRCSPRSGDLSVYWYQQSLDQGLQFLIQYYNGEERAKGNILERFSAQQFPDLHSELNLSSLELGDSALYFCASSVQDDQPQHFGDGTRLSIL.

This sequence joins TRBV2 and TRBJ2-4; 11 nucleotides align to TRBD2. The end of the DNA is better explained by TRBJ2-5, so the J call may be wrong. Per the germline V gene, CDR1 is SNHLY and CDR2 is FYNNEI. The CDR3 totals 18 residues. In DNA form, the CDR3 reads TGTGCCAGCAGTGAAGCGCTACTAGCGGGGGCCGCAGGGGAGACCCAGTACTTC. The encoded protein is CASSEALLAGAAGETQYF.

J is TRBJ2-1 and V is TRBV4-1, with 10 bases identical to TRBD2. There are 16 residues in the CDR3. CDR1 is MGHRA and CDR2 is YSYEKL in the germline V gene. With 4 bases clipped from V and 5 bases from J, the junction kept 8 bases outside the gene matches. CDR3 sequence: CASSLTGTSADNEQFF. DNA of the CDR3: TGCGCCAGCAGCCTAACCGGGACTAGCGCTGACAATGAGCAGTTCTTC.

This chain uses TRBV28 with TRBJ1-2; D not resolved. V was pared by 8 bases and J by 0 bases, with 13 bases between. Germline values: CDR1 MDHEN, CDR2 SYDVKM. The length of the CDR3 is 14 residues. Written as DNA, the CDR3 is TGTGCCAGCGGTCCTGCAGGCTCTAACTATGGCTACACCTTC. Translated, it gives CASGPAGSNYGYTF.

The chain links TRBV5-5 to TRBJ2-2; 7 bases agree with TRBD2. CDR1 and CDR2 from the germline V gene are SGHKS and YYEKEE (reference sequence). V gave up 3 bases and J gave up 4 bases; unmatched junction bases: 9. The CDR3 runs to 16 residues. The CDR3, as DNA: TGTGCCAGCAGCTCCACAGCGGGGCCTAGCACCGGGGAGCTGTTTTTT. It specifies CASSSTAGPSTGELFF.

This clonotype was seen a few times. J is TRBJ1-2 and V is TRBV5-1; no firm D call. CDR1 is SGHRS and CDR2 is YFSETQ in the germline V gene. The CDR3 runs 13 residues. V was clipped by 7 bases and J by 0 bases, with 10 bases between them. The CDR3 protein is CASRATTNYGYTF. CDR3 in DNA: TGCGCCAGCCGTGCCACCACTAACTATGGCTACACCTTC. The full variable domain, its missing parts supplied by reference TRBV5-1 and TRBJ1-2, is KAGVTQTPRYLIKTRGQQVTLSCSPISGHRSVSWYQQTPGQGLQFLFEYFSETQRNKGNFPGRFSGRQFSNSRSEMNVSTLELGDSALYLCASRATTNYGYTFGSGTRLTVV.

The chain recombines TRBV5-1 with TRBJ2-4; D is perhaps TRBD1 (7 bases). The better agreement between TRBJ2-7 and the DNA end casts doubt on the J call. In germline, CDR1 is SGHRS, CDR2 YFSETQ. The CDR3 runs 13 residues. CDR3 sequence: CASSLAEGAEQYF. As DNA, the CDR3 is TGCGCCAGCAGCTTGGCGGAGGGGGCCGAGCAGTACTTC.

This clonotype was recorded a few times. This chain connects TRBV7-9 to TRBJ2-7; D perhaps matches TRBD1 (5 bases). Trimming took 2 bases from V and 5 from J, leaving 16 bases between them. CDR3 length: 15 residues. Per the germline V gene, CDR1 is SEHNR and CDR2 is FQNEAQ (reference sequence). CDR3 DNA: TGTGCCAGCAGCTTACTACAGGCGGTTACCGACGAGCAGTACTTC. Translating gives CASSLLQAVTDEQYF. Combining the CDR3 with reference TRBV7-9 and TRBJ2-7 gives the whole variable domain DTGVSQNPRHKITKRGQNVTFRCDPISEHNRLYWYRQTLGQGPEFLTYFQNEAQLEKSRLLSDRFSAERPKGSFSTLEIQRTEQGDSAMYLCASSLLQAVTDEQYFGPGTRLTVT.

This clonotype was detected only a few times. V gene TRBV28 combines with J gene TRBJ1-5; D gene ambiguous. V lost 5 bases to trimming and J lost 4 bases, with 12 bases between them. Germline assignment: CDR1 MDHEN and CDR2 SYDVKM. The CDR3 covers 14 residues. The CDR3 region has the DNA TGTGCCAGCAGTCCGCCCGGGCAAAATCAGCCCCAGCATTTT. Translation: CASSPPGQNQPQHF.

This clonotype was picked up a small number of times. V gene TRBV20-1 combines with J gene TRBJ1-2; D not certain. The CDR3 loop spans 11 amino acids. Trimming took off 7 bases at V and 6 bases at J, with 12 bases between the two ends. Germline-derived CDR1 and CDR2 are DFQATT and SNEGSKA (reference sequence). The CDR3 reads CSGGRSDGYTF. The CDR3 bases are TGCAGTGGAGGGAGGAGTGATGGCTACACCTTC.